Listed below are T cell receptor beta chains from one sample, sequenced in a study of T cells in Graves' hyperthyroidism and ophthalmopathy. TCRdb fed the multiplex PCR reads into MiXCR, producing one record per CDR3 protein. Of about 640,000 distinct CDR3 sequences listed, roughly 20% are singletons. Sequences were obtained from blood. The origin of the receptors is a man aged 30 to 45 with Graves' ophthalmopathy. Each CDR3 is given with its conserved first and last residue. The D gene is left open where the match is weak. Part of the rows lack a size; the others show once, few, many or a class for expanded clones.

>TRBJ2-5|TRBD2|few|TRBV7-8
CASSLPVAGGDQETQYF
TGTGCCAGCAGCCTGCCGGTAGCGGGAGGGGACCAAGAGACCCAGTACTTC
>TRBJ2-1|TRBD2|.|TRBV6-1
CASALAGGPSSYNEQFF
TGTGCCAGTGCCCTAGCGGGAGGGCCGTCGTCCTACAATGAGCAGTTCTTC
>TRBJ1-3|.|few|TRBV28
CASSLRHSGNTIYF
TGTGCCAGCAGTTTACGGCACTCTGGAAACACCATATATTTT
>TRBJ1-4|TRBD1|.|TRBV19
CASNRGQLNEKLFF
TGTGCCAGTAACCGGGGACAGCTGAATGAAAAACTGTTTTTT
>TRBJ2-6|.|few|TRBV15
CATSRDSGIAGANVLTF
TGTGCCACCAGCAGAGATTCAGGGATCGCTGGGGCCAACGTCCTGACTTTC
>TRBJ1-5|.|few|TRBV7-9
CASSRAGAMGNQPQHF
TGTGCCAGCAGCCGCGCGGGGGCGATGGGCAATCAGCCCCAGCATTTT
>TRBJ2-5|TRBD2|few|TRBV10-3
CAISESVAGEETQYF
TGTGCCATCAGTGAGTCAGTAGCGGGAGAGGAGACCCAGTACTTC
>TRBJ2-5|.|once|TRBV10-3
CAISAASMLETQYF
TGTGCCATCAGCGCGGCTAGCATGCTAGAGACCCAGTACTTC
>TRBJ1-5|.|few|TRBV9
CASSVDDRVQPQHF
TGTGCCAGCAGCGTAGATGACAGAGTACAGCCCCAGCATTTT
>TRBJ1-2|.|few|TRBV30
CAWSPLEGIYGYTF
TGTGCCTGGAGCCCCCTGGAAGGGATCTATGGCTACACCTTC
>TRBJ2-5|.|.|TRBV6-5
CASSYSGSRERETQYF
TGTGCCAGCAGTTACTCTGGCTCCAGGGAAAGGGAGACCCAGTACTTC
>TRBJ1-1|TRBD1|.|TRBV12-3/TRBV12-4
CASSFRGQGVGGTEAFF
TGTGCCAGCAGTTTTCGTGGACAGGGGGTAGGGGGCACTGAAGCTTTCTTT
>TRBJ1-4|.|.|TRBV4-1
CASSQGWPEKLFF
TGCGCCAGCAGCCAAGGATGGCCGGAAAAACTGTTTTTT
>TRBJ1-1|.|.|TRBV20-1
CSAFQGGEAFF
TGCAGTGCTTTTCAAGGGGGTGAAGCTTTCTTT
>TRBJ2-3|.|few|TRBV11-3
CASSPTVRSTDTQYF
TGTGCCAGTAGTCCCACCGTGCGGAGCACAGATACGCAGTATTTT
>TRBJ2-7|.|.|TRBV5-8
CASSPSPENYEQYF
TGTGCCAGCTCGCCATCGCCGGAAAACTACGAGCAGTACTTC